This T cell receptor (beta chain) came from a study of T-cell reconstitution after alpha-beta-depleted transplantation in children. At least ten counts were recorded for this clonotype. There are 15 residues in the CDR3. Per the germline V gene, CDR1 is LNHNV and CDR2 is YYDKDF (reference sequence). Deletions cut 8 bases from V and 1 base from J, with 18 bases between. Unique molecular identifiers were built into the TCRbeta library. MiXCR was run by TCRdb on the PCR reads, yielding one entry per CDR3 protein. The profile shows roughly 300,000 distinct CDR3 sequences, around 10% of them singletons. The TCR was taken from a male patient between 2 and 9 years old who had a stem cell transplant for chronic granulomatous disease, so the T cells may come from the graft donor. The sample consisted of peripheral blood, taken 180 days after TCRalphabeta/CD19-depleted stem cell transplant. V is TRBV15 and J is TRBJ2-7, with TRBD1 as a possible D gene (5 bases). CDR3 region: CATSKLSDKSYEQYF. In DNA, the CDR3 is TGTGCCACCTCGAAACTTTCGGACAAATCCTACGAGCAGTACTTC.